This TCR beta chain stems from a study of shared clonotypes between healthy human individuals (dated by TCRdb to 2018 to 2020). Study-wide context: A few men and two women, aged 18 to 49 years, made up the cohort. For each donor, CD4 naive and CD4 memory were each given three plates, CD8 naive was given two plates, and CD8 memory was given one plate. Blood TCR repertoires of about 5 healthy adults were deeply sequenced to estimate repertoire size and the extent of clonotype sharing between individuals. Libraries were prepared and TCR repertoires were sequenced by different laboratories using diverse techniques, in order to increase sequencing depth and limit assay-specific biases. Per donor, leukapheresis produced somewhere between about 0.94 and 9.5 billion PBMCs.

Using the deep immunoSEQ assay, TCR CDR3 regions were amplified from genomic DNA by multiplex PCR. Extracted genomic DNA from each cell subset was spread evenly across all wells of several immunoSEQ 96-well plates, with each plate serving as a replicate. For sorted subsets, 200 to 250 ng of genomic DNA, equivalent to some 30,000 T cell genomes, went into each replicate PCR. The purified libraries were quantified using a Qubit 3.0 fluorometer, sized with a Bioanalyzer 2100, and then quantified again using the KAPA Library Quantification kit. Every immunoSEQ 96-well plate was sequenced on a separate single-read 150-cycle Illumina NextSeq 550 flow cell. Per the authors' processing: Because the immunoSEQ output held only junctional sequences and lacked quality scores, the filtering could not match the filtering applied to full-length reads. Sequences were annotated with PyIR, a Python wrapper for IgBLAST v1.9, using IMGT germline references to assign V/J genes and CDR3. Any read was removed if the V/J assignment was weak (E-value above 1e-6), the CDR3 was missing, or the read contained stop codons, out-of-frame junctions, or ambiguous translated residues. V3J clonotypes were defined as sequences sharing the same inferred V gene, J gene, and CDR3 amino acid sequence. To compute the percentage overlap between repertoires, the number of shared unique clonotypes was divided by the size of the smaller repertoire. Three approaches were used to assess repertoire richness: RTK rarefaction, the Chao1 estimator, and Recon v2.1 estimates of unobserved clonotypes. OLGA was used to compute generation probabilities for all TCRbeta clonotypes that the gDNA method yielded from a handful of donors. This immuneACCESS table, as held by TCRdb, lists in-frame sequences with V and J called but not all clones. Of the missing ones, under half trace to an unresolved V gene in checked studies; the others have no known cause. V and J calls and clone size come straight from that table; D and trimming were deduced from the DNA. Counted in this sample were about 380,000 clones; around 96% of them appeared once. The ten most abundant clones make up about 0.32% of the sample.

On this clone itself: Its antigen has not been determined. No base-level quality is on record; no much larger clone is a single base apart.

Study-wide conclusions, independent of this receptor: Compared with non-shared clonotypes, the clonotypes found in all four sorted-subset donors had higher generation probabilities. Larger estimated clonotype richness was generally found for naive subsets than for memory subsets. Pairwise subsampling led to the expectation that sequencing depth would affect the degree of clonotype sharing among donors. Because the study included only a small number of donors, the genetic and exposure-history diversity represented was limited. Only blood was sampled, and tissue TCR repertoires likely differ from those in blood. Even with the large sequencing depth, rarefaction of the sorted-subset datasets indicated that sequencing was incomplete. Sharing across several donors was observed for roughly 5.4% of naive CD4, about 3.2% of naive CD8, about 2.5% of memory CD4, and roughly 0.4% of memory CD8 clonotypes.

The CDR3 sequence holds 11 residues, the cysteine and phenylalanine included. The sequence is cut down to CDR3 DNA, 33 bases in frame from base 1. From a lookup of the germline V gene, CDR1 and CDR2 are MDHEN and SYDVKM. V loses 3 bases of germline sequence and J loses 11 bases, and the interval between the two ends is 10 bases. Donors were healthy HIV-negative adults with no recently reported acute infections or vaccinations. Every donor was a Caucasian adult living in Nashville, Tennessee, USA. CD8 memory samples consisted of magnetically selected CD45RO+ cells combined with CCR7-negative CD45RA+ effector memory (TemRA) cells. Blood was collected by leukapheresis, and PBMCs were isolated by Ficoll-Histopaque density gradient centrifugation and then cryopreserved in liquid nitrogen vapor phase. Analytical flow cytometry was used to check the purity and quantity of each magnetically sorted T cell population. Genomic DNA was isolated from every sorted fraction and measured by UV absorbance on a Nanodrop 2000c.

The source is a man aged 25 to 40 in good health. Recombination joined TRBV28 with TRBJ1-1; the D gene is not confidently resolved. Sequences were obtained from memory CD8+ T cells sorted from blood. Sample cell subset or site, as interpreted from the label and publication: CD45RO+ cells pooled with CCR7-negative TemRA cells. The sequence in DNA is TGTGCCAGCAGTTTTTCTGGTGGGGCTTTCTTT. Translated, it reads CASSFSGGAFF. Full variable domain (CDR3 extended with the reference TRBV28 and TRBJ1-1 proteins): DVKVTQSSRYLVKRTGEKVFLECVQDMDHENMFWYRQDPGLGLRLIYFSYDVKMKEKGDIPEGYSVSREKKERFSLILESASTNQTSMYLCASSFSGGAFFGQGTRLTVV.